This T cell receptor beta chain appears in the sequencing data of a study of blood T cell repertoires in COVID-19. For the study at large: The cDNA or gDNA used as material had been derived from T cells, B-cell-depleted T cells, or PBMCs.

Original methodology: It was from reference gene primer amplification that nucleated cell counts were estimated. Assay: immunoSEQ multiplex PCR; the TCRdb copy retains only in-frame clones and omits some. Clone size and the V and J calls come from that table; the DNA yielded D and trimming. Of over 45,000 clones in the sample, 65% to 85% were seen once. Sequenced material: peripheral blood. The sequence was collected from a man aged 55 to 69 with acute or convalescent COVID-19.

CDR3 bases: TGCGCCAGCAGCTTGGACAGTCCCTATAATTCACCCCTCCACTTT. This codes for CASSLDSPYNSPLHF. This chain uses TRBV5-1 with TRBJ1-6; D ambiguous. The CDR3 sequence is 15 residues long. V lost 0 bases, J lost 2 bases, and 6 bases lay in between. From germline, CDR1 is SGHRS and CDR2 YFSETQ.